The clone carrying this T cell receptor beta chain has a count of ten or more. This specimen belongs to a study of T-cell memory formation after mild COVID-19. TCRdb itself ran the 5' RACE reads through MiXCR, one entry per CDR3 protein. The sample lists about 290,000 distinct CDR3 sequences, roughly 15% occurring once. V lost 5 bases, J lost 9 bases, and 13 bases lay in between. The CDR3 extends over 13 amino acids. Germline-derived CDR1 and CDR2 are KGHDR and SFDVKD. The V call is TRBV24-1, the J call TRBJ2-1, with D maybe TRBD1 (5 bases). Sequenced sample: PBMCs or a T cell subset sorted from them (not recorded which). The sequence was collected from a man between 18 and 35 years old who had mild COVID-19 (a few samples of this study predate the infection). Cell type and time point are not known. DNA of the CDR3: TGTGCCACCAGTGTGGCAGGGAATTTTGAGCAGTTCTTC. Translating gives CATSVAGNFEQFF.